Listed below are T cell receptor beta chains from one sample, sequenced in a study of blood T cell repertoires in COVID-19. TCRdb's copy holds only in-frame clones and misses some; the assay was immunoSEQ multiplex PCR. The data contain roughly 86,000 clones, approximately 85% of them singletons. Sample: peripheral blood. Every receptor here comes from an elderly woman with COVID-19, enrolled during active disease. Both conserved end residues are part of each CDR3. The order of the fields is D gene, J gene, clone size, V gene, CDR3 protein, CDR3 DNA. The D gene is left open where the match is weak. Where a row states a size, it is once, few, many or the class of an expanded clone; other rows omit it.

>.|TRBJ2-1|.|TRBV5-1
CASHQLQSGGEQFF
TGCGCCAGCCACCAACTTCAGTCGGGGGGCGAGCAGTTCTTC
>.|TRBJ1-4|.|TRBV27
CASSLGTPRVEKLFF
TGTGCCAGCAGTTTGGGGACACCGAGGGTTGAAAAACTGTTTTTT
>TRBD2|TRBJ2-1|.|TRBV20-1
CSASSGLAGRRNEQFF
TGCAGTGCTAGTAGCGGACTAGCGGGACGTCGCAATGAGCAGTTCTTC
>TRBD1|TRBJ2-1|.|TRBV19
CASTIQTGLSYNEQFF
TGTGCCAGTACCATTCAGACAGGGCTCTCCTACAATGAGCAGTTCTTC
>.|TRBJ1-1|.|TRBV19
CASRTGYGEAFF
TGTGCCAGTAGAACGGGGTACGGTGAAGCTTTCTTT
>TRBD1|TRBJ2-3|few|TRBV24-1
CATSDPGTGGPDTQYF
TGTGCCACCAGTGACCCCGGGACAGGGGGCCCAGATACGCAGTATTTT
>TRBD1|TRBJ1-2|.|TRBV30
CAWSAGTGFYGYTF
TGTGCCTGGAGTGCCGGGACAGGGTTCTATGGCTACACCTTC
>TRBD2|TRBJ2-1|.|TRBV18
CASSQPGTSGGRYNEQFF
TGTGCCAGCTCCCAGCCCGGGACTAGCGGGGGTCGGTACAATGAGCAGTTCTTC
>.|TRBJ2-4|.|TRBV9
CASTPGSENIQYF
TGTGCCAGCACCCCCGGTAGCGAAAACATTCAGTACTTC
>TRBD2|TRBJ2-3|few|TRBV6-4
CASSGEGGGTQYF
TGTGCCAGCAGTGGAGAGGGCGGGGGTACGCAGTATTTT
>.|TRBJ1-5|.|TRBV19
CASTAWGGGNQPQHF
TGTGCCAGTACCGCATGGGGAGGTGGCAATCAGCCCCAGCATTTT